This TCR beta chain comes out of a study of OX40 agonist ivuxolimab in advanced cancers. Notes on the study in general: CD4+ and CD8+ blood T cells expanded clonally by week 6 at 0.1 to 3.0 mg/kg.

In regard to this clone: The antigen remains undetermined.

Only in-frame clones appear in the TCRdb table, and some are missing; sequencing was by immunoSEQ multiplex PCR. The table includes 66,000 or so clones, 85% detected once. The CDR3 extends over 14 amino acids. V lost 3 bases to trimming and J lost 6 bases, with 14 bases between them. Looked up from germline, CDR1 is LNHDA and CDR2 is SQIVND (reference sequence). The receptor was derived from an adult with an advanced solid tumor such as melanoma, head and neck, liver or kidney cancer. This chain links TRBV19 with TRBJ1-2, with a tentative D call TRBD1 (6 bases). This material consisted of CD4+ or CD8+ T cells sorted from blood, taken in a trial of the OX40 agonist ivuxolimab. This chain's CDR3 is CASSMGHLRHGYTF. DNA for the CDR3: TGTGCCAGTAGTATGGGACATTTAAGGCATGGCTACACCTTC.